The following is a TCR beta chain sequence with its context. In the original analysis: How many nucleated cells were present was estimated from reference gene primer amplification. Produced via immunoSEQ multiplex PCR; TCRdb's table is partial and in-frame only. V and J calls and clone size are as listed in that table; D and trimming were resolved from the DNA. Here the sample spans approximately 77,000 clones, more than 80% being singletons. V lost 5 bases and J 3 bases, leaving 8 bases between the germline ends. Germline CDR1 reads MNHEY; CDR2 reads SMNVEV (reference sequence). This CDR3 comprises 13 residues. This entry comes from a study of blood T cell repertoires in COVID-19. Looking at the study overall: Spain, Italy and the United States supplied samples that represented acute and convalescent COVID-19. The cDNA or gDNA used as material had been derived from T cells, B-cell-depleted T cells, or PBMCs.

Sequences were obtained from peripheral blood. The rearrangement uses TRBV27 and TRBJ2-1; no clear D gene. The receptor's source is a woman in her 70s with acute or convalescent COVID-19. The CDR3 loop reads CASSLRGYNEQFF. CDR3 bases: TGTGCCAGCAGTCTTCGCGGCTACAATGAGCAGTTCTTC.